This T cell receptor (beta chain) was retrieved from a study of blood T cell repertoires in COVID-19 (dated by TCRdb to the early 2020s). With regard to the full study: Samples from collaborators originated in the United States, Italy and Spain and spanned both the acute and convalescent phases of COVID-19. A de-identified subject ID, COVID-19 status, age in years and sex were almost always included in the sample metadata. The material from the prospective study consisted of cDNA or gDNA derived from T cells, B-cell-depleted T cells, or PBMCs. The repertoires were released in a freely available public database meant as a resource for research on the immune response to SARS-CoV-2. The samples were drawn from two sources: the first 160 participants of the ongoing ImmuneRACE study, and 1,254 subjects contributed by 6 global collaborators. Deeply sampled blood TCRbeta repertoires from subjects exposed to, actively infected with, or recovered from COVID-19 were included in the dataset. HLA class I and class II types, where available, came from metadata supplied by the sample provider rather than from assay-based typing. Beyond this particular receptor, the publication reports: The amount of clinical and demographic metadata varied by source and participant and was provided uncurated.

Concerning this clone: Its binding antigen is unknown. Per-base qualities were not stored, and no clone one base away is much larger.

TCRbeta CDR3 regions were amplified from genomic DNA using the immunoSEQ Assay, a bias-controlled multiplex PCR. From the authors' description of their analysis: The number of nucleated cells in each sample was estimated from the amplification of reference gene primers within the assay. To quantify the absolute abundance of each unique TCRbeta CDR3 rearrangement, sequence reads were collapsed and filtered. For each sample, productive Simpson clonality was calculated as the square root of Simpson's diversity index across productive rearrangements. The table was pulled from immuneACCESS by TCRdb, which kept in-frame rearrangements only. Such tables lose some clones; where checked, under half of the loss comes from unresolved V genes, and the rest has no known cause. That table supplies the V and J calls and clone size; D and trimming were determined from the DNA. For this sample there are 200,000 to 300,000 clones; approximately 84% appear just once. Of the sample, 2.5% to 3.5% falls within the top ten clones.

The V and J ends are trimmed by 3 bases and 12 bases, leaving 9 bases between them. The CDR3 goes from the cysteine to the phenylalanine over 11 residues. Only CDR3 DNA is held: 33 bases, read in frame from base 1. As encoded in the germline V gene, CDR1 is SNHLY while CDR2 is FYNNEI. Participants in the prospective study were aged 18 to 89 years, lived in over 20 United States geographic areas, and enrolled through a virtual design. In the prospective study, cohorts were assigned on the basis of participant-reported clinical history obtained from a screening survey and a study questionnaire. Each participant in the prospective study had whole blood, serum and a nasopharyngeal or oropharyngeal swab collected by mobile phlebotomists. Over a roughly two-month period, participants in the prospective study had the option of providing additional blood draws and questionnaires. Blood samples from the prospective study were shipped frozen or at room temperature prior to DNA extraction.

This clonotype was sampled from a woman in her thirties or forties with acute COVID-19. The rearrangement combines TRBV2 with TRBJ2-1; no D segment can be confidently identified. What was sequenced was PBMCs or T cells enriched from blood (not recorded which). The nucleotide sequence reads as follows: TGTGCCAGCAGTGATCCGCCTAGGCAGTTCTTC. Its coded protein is CASSDPPRQFF.